Below are 22 T cell receptor beta chains sequenced from a single sample in a study of blood T cell repertoires in COVID-19. Data came from immunoSEQ multiplex PCR; TCRdb stores just in-frame clones and leaves some out. Counted here are about 250,000 clones, more than 75% occurring once; the ten biggest clones make up around 1.7%. Sequencing was performed on peripheral blood. Receptors originate from a woman aged 55 to 70 who had recovered from COVID-19.

The sample holds one count of this clone. A read error may account for a junction end that differs from germline. The chain is built from TRBV7-7 and TRBJ2-3; perhaps TRBD1 as D (5 bases). In germline, CDR1 is SSHAT, CDR2 FNYEAQ (reference sequence). The CDR3 spans 13 residues. The CDR3, as DNA: TGTGCTAGCAGCAACAGGTACACAGATACGCAGTATTTT. This encodes CASSNRYTDTQYF.

J is TRBJ1-2 and V is TRBV11-2, with D possibly TRBD1 on 6 matching bases. Trimming took 2 bases from V and 8 from J, leaving 21 bases between them. The CDR3 runs to 16 residues. CDR1 is SGHAT and CDR2 is FQNNGV in the germline V gene. The CDR3 DNA sequence: TGTGCCAGCAGCTTAATGCAGGGAGGGGGAGACCGCGGCTACACCTTC. Amino acids: CASSLMQGGGDRGYTF.

The chain has TRBV7-3 and TRBJ2-1, with TRBD2 matching over 7 bases. Looked up from germline, CDR1 is SGHTA and CDR2 is FQGTGA. V shed 5 bases, J shed 5 bases, and the junction held 6 bases outside the gene matches. There are 14 residues in the CDR3. CDR3 sequence (DNA): TGTGCCAGCAGCCCAGGACTAGGGAACAATGAGCAGTTCTTC. It codes for CASSPGLGNNEQFF.

The chain has TRBV20-1 and TRBJ2-3, with 11 nucleotides matching TRBD2. The J segment lost 7 bases and the V segment lost 3 bases, leaving 6 bases of the junction unmatched. Germline lookup yields CDR1 DFQATT and CDR2 SNEGSKA (reference sequence). The CDR3 has 14 residues. The CDR3 region has the DNA TGCAGTGCTAGTGAGACTAGCGGGGCCTATACGCAGTATTTT. It codes for CSASETSGAYTQYF.

The rearrangement joins TRBV11-3 to TRBJ2-3; 15 nucleotides match TRBD2. Germline trimming cut 5 bases from V and 6 bases from J; bases unmatched to any gene: 6. This CDR3 has 16 residues. From germline, CDR1 is SGHNT and CDR2 YENEEA. The CDR3 sequence: CASSHGTSGGMDTQYF. The CDR3 coding sequence is TGTGCCAGCAGCCACGGGACTAGCGGGGGGATGGATACGCAGTATTTT.

Only one count was recorded for this clone. The V gene is TRBV18, the J gene TRBJ1-3, with no clear D. The V gene lost 3 bases and the J gene lost 0 bases, with 12 bases spanning the gap. In germline, CDR1 is KGHSH, CDR2 LQKENI. The CDR3 contains 16 residues. CDR3 loop: CASSPAGGSSGNTIYF. CDR3 in DNA: TGTGCCAGCTCACCCGCCGGCGGCAGCTCTGGAAACACCATATATTTT.

This chain links TRBV6-5 with TRBJ1-6; a weak D match, TRBD1 (6 bases). The CDR3 is made up of 14 amino acids. Trimming pared 6 bases from V and 9 bases from J, leaving 15 bases between. Germline V CDR1 and CDR2: MNHEY, SVGAGI. The CDR3 sequence: CASSHREDGSPLHF. CDR3 DNA: TGTGCCAGCAGCCACAGGGAAGACGGTTCACCCCTCCACTTT.

The chain recombines TRBV7-2 with TRBJ2-5; no reliable D call. V was trimmed by 5 bases and J by 5 bases, leaving 6 bases between them. Germline V lookup: CDR1 SGHTA, CDR2 FQGNSA. The CDR3 totals 11 residues. In nucleotides, the CDR3 is TGTGCCAGCAGCCCCTCTGAGACCCAGTACTTC. This encodes CASSPSETQYF. The variable domain in full, completed from reference TRBV7-2 and TRBJ2-5, reads GAGVSQSPSNKVTEKGKDVELRCDPISGHTALYWYRQSLGQGLEFLIYFQGNSAPDKSGLPSDRFSAERTGGSVSTLTIQRTQQEDSAVYLCASSPSETQYFGPGTRLLVL.

The V and J genes are TRBV28 and TRBJ2-1; TRBD1 aligns across 9 bases. V was clipped by 7 bases and J by 2 bases; unmatched bases: 6. The CDR3 extends over 15 amino acids. Per the germline V gene, CDR1 is MDHEN and CDR2 is SYDVKM. The CDR3, as DNA: TGTGCCAGCACCACAGGGGGCAGCGCCTACAATGAGCAGTTCTTC. Amino acids: CASTTGGSAYNEQFF.

V is TRBV10-1 and J is TRBJ2-2, with TRBD2 matching over 13 bases. Germline CDR1 and CDR2: WNHNN and SYGVQD (reference sequence). There are 17 residues in the CDR3. Trimming took 4 bases from V and 0 from J; bases not matched to a gene: 2. CDR3 nucleotide sequence: TGCGCCAGCAGTGGGACTAGCGGGGGAACGAACACCGGGGAGCTGTTTTTT. Translating gives CASSGTSGGTNTGELFF.

J is TRBJ1-5 and V is TRBV5-8; weak D call: TRBD1 (6 bases). V was cut by 6 bases and J by 7 bases, with 17 bases left in between. This CDR3 is 14 amino acids long. The germline V gene has CDR1 SGHTS and CDR2 YDEGEE. This CDR3 is CASKLLPGDQPQHF. CDR3 in DNA: TGTGCCAGCAAACTCTTGCCAGGGGACCAGCCCCAGCATTTT.

V and J are TRBV5-1 and TRBJ2-2; 9 nucleotides match TRBD1. CDR3 length: 15 residues. Germline V lookup: CDR1 SGHRS, CDR2 YFSETQ. Unmatched junction bases numbered 5, after V lost 3 bases and J lost 5 bases. The CDR3 DNA reads TGCGCCAGCAGCTCGGACAGGGGCGGGACCGGGGAGCTGTTTTTT. Amino acid sequence: CASSSDRGGTGELFF. The whole variable domain, remainder taken from reference TRBV5-1 and TRBJ2-2, is KAGVTQTPRYLIKTRGQQVTLSCSPISGHRSVSWYQQTPGQGLQFLFEYFSETQRNKGNFPGRFSGRQFSNSRSEMNVSTLELGDSALYLCASSSDRGGTGELFFGEGSRLTVL.

The genes are TRBV19 and TRBJ1-3; 8 bases agree with TRBD1. The germline V gene encodes CDR1 LNHDA and CDR2 SQIVND (reference sequence). V shed 7 bases, J shed 4 bases, and the junction held 12 bases outside the gene matches. The length of the CDR3 is 16 residues. CDR3: CASISTTGAIGNTIYF. The CDR3 nucleotides read TGTGCCAGTATTTCGACGACAGGGGCGATAGGAAACACCATATATTTT.

Only one count was recorded for this clone. V is TRBV20-1 and J is TRBJ2-2, with D hard to call. The CDR3 totals 11 residues. In germline, CDR1 is DFQATT, CDR2 SNEGSKA (reference sequence). CDR3 residues: CRRKNTGELFF. The CDR3 bases are TGCAGGCGTAAGAACACCGGGGAGCTGTTTTTT.

The chain uses TRBV24-1 and TRBJ2-3; TRBD1 agrees at 8 bases. CDR3 size: 17 residues. Germline loops: CDR1 KGHDR, CDR2 SFDVKD. The junction had 13 bases not matched to a gene; V was cut back by 9 bases and J by 0 bases. CDR3 loop: CATSGTGETYSTDTQYF. CDR3 DNA sequence: TGTGCCACCTCCGGGACAGGCGAGACCTATAGCACAGATACGCAGTATTTT.

The V gene is TRBV15, the J gene TRBJ1-2, with TRBD1 matching 7 bases. In germline, CDR1 is LNHNV, CDR2 YYDKDF (reference sequence). CDR3 length: 14 amino acids. Trimming at V came to 3 bases and at J to 8 bases, leaving 9 bases not matched to a gene. The CDR3 DNA reads TGTGCCACCAGCAGGAAAAAGGGGGCGGGAGGCTACACCTTC. This translates into CATSRKKGAGGYTF.

The chain has TRBV6-4 and TRBJ2-3, with 7 bases identical to TRBD1. J lost 3 bases, V lost 4 bases, and 4 bases had no gene match. CDR3 length equals 14 residues. Germline V gives CDR1 MRHNA, CDR2 SNTAGT. The CDR3 region is CASSGQGATDTQYF. In nucleotides, the CDR3 is TGTGCCAGCAGTGGACAGGGCGCGACAGATACGCAGTATTTT.

The V gene is TRBV5-5, the J gene TRBJ1-1, with D perhaps matching TRBD1 (5 bases). Germline CDR1 SGHKS, CDR2 YYEKEE (reference sequence). The CDR3 is 15 amino acids. Trimming removed 1 base at V and 4 bases at J, with 14 bases between. The CDR3 is CASSLSPGEGTEAFF. DNA for the CDR3: TGTGCCAGCAGCTTGAGTCCGGGGGAGGGCACTGAAGCTTTCTTT.

The rearrangement joins TRBV6-5 to TRBJ1-2; D possibly corresponds to TRBD1 (6 bases). Trimming left V 6 bases short and J 6 bases short, with 14 bases between. Germline V gene data show CDR1 as MNHEY and CDR2 as SVGAGI. CDR3 length: 13 amino acids. CDR3 bases: TGTGCCAGCAGCGGCAGGGGTATCCATGGCTACACCTTC. This encodes CASSGRGIHGYTF.

The sample holds a few counts of this clone. This rearrangement joins TRBV19 to TRBJ2-7; possibly TRBD1 for D (6 bases). Germline V lookup: CDR1 LNHDA, CDR2 SQIVND (reference sequence). V shed 7 bases and J shed 4 bases, with 14 bases lying between them. The CDR3 has 13 residues. CDR3 protein: CASKSQGQYEQYF. The CDR3 coding sequence is TGTGCCAGTAAGTCCCAGGGGCAATACGAGCAGTACTTC.

The gene calls are TRBV3-1 (or the pseudogene TRBV3-2) and TRBJ1-2; tentatively, D is TRBD1 (5 bases). With 1 base removed from V and 3 bases from J, the gap between germline ends came to 6 bases. The CDR3 runs to 13 residues. Germline CDR1 LGHDT, CDR2 YNNKEL (reference sequence). This CDR3 is CASSQAGYYGYTF. Written as DNA, the CDR3 is TGTGCCAGCAGCCAAGCAGGGTACTATGGCTACACCTTC.

The V and J genes are TRBV5-1 and TRBJ2-5, with TRBD2 matching over 15 bases. Germline lookup yields CDR1 SGHRS and CDR2 YFSETQ. This CDR3 comprises 17 residues. V gave up 4 bases and J gave up 2 bases; unmatched junction bases: 6. CDR3 sequence: CASSITGTSGGQETQYF. The CDR3 DNA sequence: TGCGCCAGCAGCATAACCGGGACTAGCGGGGGGCAAGAGACCCAGTACTTC. Complete variable domain (other parts from reference TRBV5-1 and TRBJ2-5): KAGVTQTPRYLIKTRGQQVTLSCSPISGHRSVSWYQQTPGQGLQFLFEYFSETQRNKGNFPGRFSGRQFSNSRSEMNVSTLELGDSALYLCASSITGTSGGQETQYFGPGTRLLVL.